Listed below are T cell receptor beta chains from one sample, sequenced in a study of blood T cell repertoires in COVID-19. Sequenced by immunoSEQ multiplex PCR; TCRdb stores in-frame clones only, minus some. This repertoire shows 130,000 to 150,000 clones, around four fifths found once; its top ten account for 6.2%. Sequencing was carried out using PBMCs or T cells enriched from blood (not recorded which). Receptor source: a woman between 40 and 55 years old who had recovered from COVID-19. Each CDR3 is given with its conserved first and last residue. The D gene is left open where the match is weak. Where a row states a size, it is once, few, many or the class of an expanded clone; other rows omit it.

j_call v_call d_call clone_size cdr3_aa cdr3_nt
TRBJ2-3 TRBV9 TRBD2 NA CASTVGGTLLAGGNTDTQYF TGTGCCAGCACCGTAGGGGGGACCCTCTTAGCGGGAGGGAACACAGATACGCAGTATTTT
TRBJ2-1 TRBV24-1 TRBD2 NA CATSGRTSGDNEQFF TGTGCCACCAGTGGGCGGACTAGCGGGGACAATGAGCAGTTCTTC
TRBJ1-1 TRBV6-1 NA NA CASSEEAVTGVNTEAFF TGTGCCAGCAGTGAAGAAGCCGTAACAGGCGTAAACACTGAAGCTTTCTTT
TRBJ2-2 TRBV28 NA NA CASSLGGTGELFF TGTGCCAGCAGTTTAGGCGGAACCGGGGAGCTGTTTTTT
TRBJ2-2 TRBV4-1 TRBD2 few CASSQVQTSDTGELFF TGCGCCAGCAGCCAAGTACAAACTAGCGATACCGGGGAGCTGTTTTTT
TRBJ1-1 TRBV6-6 NA NA CASNRLNTEAFF TGTGCCAGCAACAGACTGAACACTGAAGCTTTCTTT
TRBJ1-6 TRBV18 NA NA CASSAQGPGSPLHF TGTGCCAGCTCGGCGCAGGGGCCTGGTTCACCCCTCCACTTT
TRBJ1-4 TRBV29-1 NA NA CSVEDEGREGEKLFF TGCAGCGTTGAAGATGAGGGCAGGGAGGGTGAAAAACTGTTTTTT
TRBJ2-2 TRBV11-2 NA NA CASSFLKQNTGELFF TGTGCCAGCAGCTTCCTAAAGCAGAACACCGGGGAGCTGTTTTTT
TRBJ2-3 TRBV6-4 NA NA CASSVTNSHTDTQYF TGTGCCAGCAGTGTGACGAACAGCCACACAGATACGCAGTATTTT
TRBJ1-2 TRBV15 NA NA CATSRDVTGQGYGYTF TGTGCCACCAGCAGAGATGTGACAGGTCAGGGGTATGGCTACACCTTC
TRBJ2-7 TRBV27 NA NA CASSLTHGAGYEQYF TGTGCCAGCAGTTTGACTCACGGGGCGGGGTACGAGCAGTACTTC
TRBJ2-2 TRBV3-1/TRBV3-2 NA few CASSQGGSVFGELFF TGTGCCAGCAGCCAAGGCGGGTCGGTATTCGGGGAGCTGTTTTTT
TRBJ2-1 TRBV10-3 TRBD2 NA CATQGLAGTYEQFF TGTGCCACCCAGGGACTAGCGGGAACGTATGAGCAGTTCTTC
TRBJ1-3 TRBV29-1 NA NA CSVESGNRNTIYF TGCAGCGTTGAATCAGGGAATCGAAACACCATATATTTT
TRBJ1-5 TRBV7-3 NA NA CASSLTRQASNQPQHF TGTGCCAGCAGCCTAACGAGACAGGCGAGCAATCAGCCCCAGCATTTT
TRBJ1-2 TRBV7-9 NA NA CASSPDSLGDDYGYTF TGTGCCAGCAGCCCGGACTCGCTGGGTGATGACTATGGCTACACCTTC
TRBJ2-7 TRBV7-2 TRBD2 NA CASSLVRSSGGEQYF TGTGCCAGCAGCTTAGTAAGGTCTAGCGGGGGCGAGCAGTACTTC
TRBJ2-7 TRBV19 TRBD2 NA CASSMAGGYEQYF TGTGCCAGTAGTATGGCGGGGGGCTACGAGCAGTACTTC
TRBJ2-7 TRBV27 NA once CATGLLDYEQYF TGTGCCACGGGACTTTTGGACTACGAGCAGTACTTC